The clone carrying this T cell receptor (beta chain) has more than one count but fewer than ten. The antigen is unknown. This record belongs to a study of T cell repertoires in cytomegalovirus infection. Looking at the study overall: Indications came from public TCR beta signatures; they pointed to CMV infection and to a matching HLA type. General observations from the study: HLA-C-restricted, CMV-specific TCR beta clonotypes were dominant ex vivo. CMV carriers having the relevant HLA were flagged by cumulative public TCR beta family frequency.

Per germline, CDR1 LGHDT and CDR2 YNNKEL (reference sequence). The V and J ends lost 0 bases and 4 bases respectively, with 24 bases between them. The CDR3 is made up of 19 amino acids. TCRdb recomputed calls from the reads with MiXCR, one row per CDR3 protein. The sample holds 500,000 or so distinct CDR3 sequences; 16% are singletons and the top ten take 24%. Sequencing input: CD8+ T cells from PBMCs. The genes are TRBV3-1 and TRBJ1-2; D not certain. The TCR originated in a human donor in good health (CMV status not recorded). Some clones in this sample may be carry-over from other donors' samples. CDR3 sequence: CASSQEGQSPSRVLYGYTF. The DNA for the CDR3 is TGTGCCAGCAGCCAAGAGGGTCAGTCGCCCTCGAGGGTCCTCTATGGCTACACCTTC.